What follows are 18 T cell receptor beta chains derived from one specimen sequenced in a study of blood T cell repertoires in COVID-19. TCRdb's table, derived via immunoSEQ multiplex PCR, lists solely in-frame clones and lacks some. Among under 100,000 clones listed, approximately 86% were seen once. The sequenced material came from peripheral blood. The receptors were sampled from an elderly man with active or convalescent COVID-19.

The chain carries TRBV19 and TRBJ2-2; D is unclear. The CDR3 is 14 amino acids. Germline V gene lookup returns CDR1 LNHDA and CDR2 SQIVND (reference sequence). The ends were cut back, 5 bases at V and 3 bases at J, with 10 bases in the middle. The CDR3 protein is CASSFIRDTGELFF. The CDR3 DNA sequence: TGTGCCAGTAGTTTTATACGAGACACCGGGGAGCTGTTTTTT.

The count of this clone is one. The chain combines TRBV10-3 with TRBJ1-2; D gene unclear. V was cut by 8 bases and J by 9 bases, with 13 bases left in between. The CDR3 runs 11 residues. CDR1 is ENHRY and CDR2 is SYGVKD in the germline V gene. The CDR3 protein is CAISPGESYTF. The CDR3 coding sequence is TGTGCCATCTCTCCTGGGGAGAGCTACACCTTC.

The V call is TRBV29-1, the J call TRBJ2-1; 9 positions match TRBD2. There are 15 residues in the CDR3. After removal of 4 bases from V and 1 base from J, the junction contained 5 bases not matched to a gene. Germline V gene data show CDR1 as SQVTM and CDR2 as ANQGSEA. The CDR3 sequence: CSVARLAASYNEQFF. The DNA for the CDR3 is TGCAGCGTTGCAAGACTAGCGGCTTCCTACAATGAGCAGTTCTTC.

This sequence joins TRBV29-1 and TRBJ1-5; TRBD1 matches at 8 bases. Unmatched junction bases numbered 8, after V lost 7 bases and J lost 9 bases. The CDR3 is 12 amino acids. Germline lookup yields CDR1 SQVTM and CDR2 ANQGSEA. The CDR3 loop is CSAGGQGTPQHF. DNA of the CDR3: TGCAGCGCCGGAGGACAGGGCACGCCCCAGCATTTT.

The V call is TRBV5-1, the J call TRBJ2-3; tentative D call: TRBD2 (5 bases). Germline V lookup: CDR1 SGHRS, CDR2 YFSETQ. The CDR3 is made up of 15 amino acids. Trimming took 4 bases from V and 0 from J, leaving 12 bases between them. CDR3 sequence: CASSPRRTSTDTQYF. The CDR3 DNA is TGCGCCAGCAGCCCCCGTCGGACTAGCACAGATACGCAGTATTTT.

This clone has a handful of counts. The V call is TRBV5-1, the J call TRBJ1-2; TRBD1 aligns across 10 bases. This CDR3 is 14 amino acids long. V shed 0 bases and J 6 bases; nucleotides not matched to a gene: 2. Germline CDR1 reads SGHRS; CDR2 reads YFSETQ. The CDR3 DNA reads as TGCGCCAGCAGCTTGGCGGGACAGGGGCATGGCTACACCTTC. It codes for CASSLAGQGHGYTF.

The V call is TRBV7-6, the J call TRBJ2-3; TRBD2 aligns across 8 bases. The CDR3 is 19 residues long. The J segment lost 2 bases and the V segment lost 2 bases, leaving 15 bases of the junction unmatched. Looked up from germline, CDR1 is SGHVS and CDR2 is FNYEAQ. The CDR3: CASSLTKMRLARFTDTQYF. CDR3 coding DNA: TGTGCCAGCAGCTTAACCAAAATGCGACTAGCGAGATTCACAGATACGCAGTATTTT.

The gene calls are TRBV5-1 and TRBJ1-3; perhaps TRBD1 as D (5 bases). From germline, CDR1 is SGHRS and CDR2 YFSETQ. This CDR3 is 16 amino acids long. V shed 0 bases and J shed 5 bases, with 15 bases lying between them. The CDR3 DNA reads TGCGCCAGCAGCTTGGCCGGCAGGGAAGTGAGAAACACCATATATTTT. It is translated as CASSLAGREVRNTIYF.

This chain links TRBV29-1 with TRBJ1-1; D might be TRBD1 (6 bases). Germline V gives CDR1 SQVTM, CDR2 ANQGSEA. The V end was cut by 7 bases, the J end by 1 base, with 13 bases between. The CDR3 spans 13 residues. The CDR3 nucleotides read TGCAGCGGTCAACAGGGCGGGAACACTGAAGCTTTCTTT. It yields the protein CSGQQGGNTEAFF.

The chain carries TRBV5-1 and TRBJ1-2; D is unresolved. This CDR3 spans 13 amino acids. Trimming took off 7 bases at V and 7 bases at J, with 17 bases between the two ends. Germline V lookup: CDR1 SGHRS, CDR2 YFSETQ. CDR3 DNA sequence: TGCGCCAGCGAGGATGACGGGGTCGGTGGCTACACCTTC. It specifies CASEDDGVGGYTF.

The chain recombines TRBV6-5 with TRBJ2-1; perhaps TRBD2 as D (6 bases). The CDR3 consists of 14 residues. V lost 8 bases and J lost 4, with 15 bases in between. Germline V gives CDR1 MNHEY, CDR2 SVGAGI. As DNA, the CDR3 is TGTGCCAGCGTGCGGGAATCCTTTTACAATGAGCAGTTCTTC. Residues: CASVRESFYNEQFF.

The genes are TRBV11-2 and TRBJ2-3; possible D gene TRBD2, 6 bases. The germline gives CDR1 SGHAT, CDR2 FQNNGV. The CDR3 is made up of 15 amino acids. Trimming took 1 base from V and 0 from J, leaving 8 bases between them. DNA of the CDR3: TGTGCCAGCAGCTTAGGTGGGACTAGCACAGATACGCAGTATTTT. Its protein product is CASSLGGTSTDTQYF.

This chain uses TRBV5-1 with TRBJ2-1, with 8 bases aligning to TRBD2. Germline-derived CDR1 and CDR2 are SGHRS and YFSETQ. This CDR3 spans 14 amino acids. V lost 4 bases, J lost 8 bases, and 8 bases stayed unmatched. The CDR3: CASSARLALHEQFF. The CDR3 DNA follows: TGCGCCAGCAGCGCGCGACTAGCGCTCCATGAGCAGTTCTTC.

V gene TRBV7-9 combines with J gene TRBJ2-3; D possibly corresponds to TRBD1 (5 bases). Germline lookup yields CDR1 SEHNR and CDR2 FQNEAQ (reference sequence). CDR3 length equals 15 residues. Trimming removed 5 bases at V and 10 bases at J, with 22 bases between. The CDR3 loop is CASSQGYPNGHPQYF. The DNA of the CDR3 is TGTGCCAGCAGCCAAGGTTACCCCAATGGACACCCGCAGTATTTT.

V is TRBV5-4 and J is TRBJ2-5; 7 bases map to TRBD1. Germline V gene lookup returns CDR1 SGHNT and CDR2 YYREEE (reference sequence). The V and J ends lost 0 bases and 0 bases, in that order; junction bases with no gene match: 2. This CDR3 is built from 15 residues. DNA for the CDR3: TGTGCCAGCAGCTTGGTGGGACAGCACCAAGAGACCCAGTACTTC. Translation gives CASSLVGQHQETQYF.

Note on this clone: Other DNA sequences in the sample encode the same CDR3. CDR3 bases: TGTGCCAGCAGCCGGATAGGGGGGGGCAAAACCGGGGAGCTGTTTTTT. This sequence encodes CASSRIGGGKTGELFF. J is TRBJ2-2 and V is TRBV11-3; TRBD2 might be the D (7 bases). The CDR3 has 16 residues. V lost 5 bases and J 5 bases, leaving 18 bases between the germline ends. The V gene's germline CDR1 is SGHNT and CDR2 YENEEA.

The J gene is TRBJ2-7, the V gene TRBV19, with D tentatively TRBD2 (8 bases). In germline, CDR1 is LNHDA, CDR2 SQIVND (reference sequence). The V gene lost 7 bases and the J gene lost 5 bases, with 15 bases spanning the gap. The CDR3 totals 13 residues. The CDR3 loop reads CASIAGQKNEQYV. DNA of the CDR3: TGTGCCAGTATAGCGGGACAGAAAAACGAGCAGTACGTC.

This clone appeared a single time. The V and J genes are TRBV5-1 and TRBJ2-1; 8 positions match TRBD2. J lost 3 bases, V lost 4 bases, and 9 bases had no gene match. The CDR3 is 16 amino acids. Germline-derived CDR1 and CDR2 are SGHRS and YFSETQ. The CDR3 DNA follows: TGCGCCAGCAGCGGCAAACCGGGACTAGGCTACAATGAGCAGTTCTTC. As protein: CASSGKPGLGYNEQFF.